Following are 16 T cell receptor beta chains from one sample sequenced in a study of cytomegalovirus exposure and HLA in healthy donors (dated 2017 in TCRdb). The library relied on the immunoSEQ multiplex PCR assay. A mixture of 60 forward primers for TCR Vbeta segments and 13 reverse primers for TCR Jbeta segments was used in the multiplex PCR. Sourced from immuneACCESS, this table was stored by TCRdb with only in-frame sequences that have V and J called. A share of the clones is absent; for the studies checked, an unresolved V gene accounts for under half, and the remainder has no known explanation. The sample data list 100,000 to 150,000 clones, and 10% of these were observed just once. In total, the top ten clones hold approximately 4.4% of the sample. Sequencing was carried out using PBMCs. The receptors were sampled from a woman aged 18 to 35 in good health and CMV-seropositive.

J is TRBJ2-7 and V is TRBV27, with 9 positions matching TRBD2. The V gene's germline CDR1 is MNHEY and CDR2 SMNVEV (reference sequence). The J segment lost 2 bases and the V segment lost 5 bases, leaving 10 bases of the junction unmatched. This CDR3 spans 16 amino acids. CDR3 sequence: CASSLLRAGGPYEQYF. Written as DNA, the CDR3 is TGTGCCAGCAGTCTGCTTCGAGCGGGAGGCCCCTACGAGCAGTACTTC.

V is TRBV2 and J is TRBJ2-7; TRBD2 matches at 7 bases. The germline V gene has CDR1 SNHLY and CDR2 FYNNEI. This CDR3 comprises 13 residues. The J segment lost 0 bases and the V segment lost 8 bases, leaving 4 bases of the junction unmatched. The DNA for the CDR3 is TGTGCCAGCGGTGGCGGGGGCTCCTACGAGCAGTACTTC. Translated, it gives CASGGGGSYEQYF.

This clone was counted between two and nine times. J is TRBJ2-1 and V is TRBV19, with 13 bases aligning to TRBD2. Unmatched junction bases numbered 3, after V lost 4 bases and J lost 6 bases. The length of the CDR3 is 15 residues. Germline V CDR1 and CDR2: LNHDA, SQIVND (reference sequence). The CDR3 sequence is CASSTWTSGGNEQFF. For the CDR3, the DNA is TGTGCCAGTAGTACATGGACTAGCGGGGGCAATGAGCAGTTCTTC.

This clone has a handful of counts. The chain links TRBV13 to TRBJ2-7; tentatively, D is TRBD2 (6 bases). The V gene's germline CDR1 is PRHDT and CDR2 FYEKMQ (reference sequence). The CDR3 consists of 14 residues. Trimming left V 2 bases short and J 0 bases short, with 8 bases between. The CDR3 sequence: CASSLFGSSYEQYF. In DNA form, the CDR3 reads TGTGCCAGCAGCTTATTCGGGAGCTCCTACGAGCAGTACTTC. The full variable domain, rest sourced from reference TRBV13 and TRBJ2-7, is AAGVIQSPRHLIKEKRETATLKCYPIPRHDTVYWYQQGPGQDPQFLISFYEKMQSDKGSIPDRFSAQQFSDYHSELNMSSLELGDSALYFCASSLFGSSYEQYFGPGTRLTVT.

The V gene is TRBV4-1, the J gene TRBJ2-2; TRBD2 matches at 7 bases. This CDR3 spans 15 amino acids. The trim removed 0 bases at V and 6 bases at J, leaving 4 bases unmatched. Germline-derived CDR1 and CDR2 are MGHRA and YSYEKL. The CDR3 coding sequence is TGCGCCAGCAGCCAAGATCTGGGGAGGGCCGGGGAGCTGTTTTTT. It codes for CASSQDLGRAGELFF.

This clone has just a few counts. The chain carries TRBV27 and TRBJ2-7, with TRBD2 as a possible D gene (6 bases). The germline V gene encodes CDR1 MNHEY and CDR2 SMNVEV (reference sequence). The CDR3 contains 14 residues. Trimming removed 10 bases at V and 6 bases at J, with 22 bases between. The CDR3 sequence: CAIRSLGDSGEQYF. CDR3 nucleotides: TGTGCCATTCGGTCATTAGGGGACTCTGGCGAGCAGTACTTC.

The chain is built from TRBV6-1 and TRBJ1-1; D possibly corresponds to TRBD1 (5 bases). The V end lost 1 base, the J end lost 4 bases, and 25 bases lay between the germline ends. CDR3 size: 19 residues. Germline V lookup: CDR1 MNHNS, CDR2 SASEGT. The CDR3 nucleotides read TGTGCCAGCAGTGAAGTGTTGTGGGTAATTTATGGCGGGGGCACTGAAGCTTTCTTT. Protein: CASSEVLWVIYGGGTEAFF.

This clone occurred a few times. J is TRBJ2-7 and V is TRBV7-9; TRBD2 matches at 7 bases. This CDR3 is 13 amino acids long. V trimming: 5 bases; J trimming: 3 bases; junction bases outside the gene matches: 4. From germline, CDR1 is SEHNR and CDR2 FQNEAQ (reference sequence). CDR3 nucleotides: TGTGCCAGCAGCGGGGAGGGCCTCTACGAGCAGTACTTC. This gives the protein CASSGEGLYEQYF.

Only a few counts were recorded for this clone. V is TRBV28 and J is TRBJ2-1; D is possibly TRBD2 (7 bases). Germline V gene data show CDR1 as MDHEN and CDR2 as SYDVKM. The CDR3 spans 14 residues. DNA of the CDR3: TGTGTCCATAGCCGGGGGCTAGCGGCTAATGAGCAGTTCTTC. Amino acid sequence: CVHSRGLAANEQFF.

This clone turned up a few times. The CDR3 here is CASSAGLPYGYTF. The CDR3 coding sequence is TGTGCCAGCAGCGCGGGACTTCCGTATGGCTACACCTTC. This rearrangement joins TRBV9 to TRBJ1-2, with D possibly TRBD1 on 5 matching bases. In germline, CDR1 is SGDLS, CDR2 YYNGEE. Trimming took 3 bases from V and 5 from J, leaving 11 bases between them. This CDR3 comprises 13 residues.

This clone occurred a few times. J is TRBJ2-7 and V is TRBV20-1; no clear D gene. Deletions cut 4 bases from V and 5 bases from J, with 9 bases between. This CDR3 is built from 11 residues. Germline-derived CDR1 and CDR2 are DFQATT and SNEGSKA (reference sequence). The CDR3 bases are TGCAGTGCTAAAGACGTCCACGAGCAGTACTTC. It yields the protein CSAKDVHEQYF.

This chain links TRBV5-5 with TRBJ2-1; D might be TRBD2 (5 bases). V was trimmed by 3 bases and J by 7 bases, leaving 14 bases between them. The CDR3 runs 14 residues. CDR1 is SGHKS, CDR2 YYEKEE, per germline (reference sequence). The CDR3 sequence is CASSSTGIGNEQFF. The CDR3 nucleotides read TGTGCCAGCAGCTCGACGGGAATCGGGAATGAGCAGTTCTTC. Drawing the rest from reference TRBV5-5 and TRBJ2-1, the complete variable domain is DAGVTQSPTHLIKTRGQQVTLRCSPISGHKSVSWYQQVLGQGPQFIFQYYEKEERGRGNFPDRFSARQFPNYSSELNVNALLLGDSALYLCASSSTGIGNEQFFGPGTRLTVL.

This chain uses TRBV28 with TRBJ1-1, with 7 bases aligning to TRBD1. CDR1 and CDR2 (germline): MDHEN, SYDVKM. The CDR3 spans 12 residues. The V segment lost 4 bases and the J segment 7 bases; nucleotides outside the gene matches: 3. As DNA, the CDR3 is TGTGCCAGCAGTTGGCAGGGGGTTGAAGCTTTCTTT. The encoded protein is CASSWQGVEAFF.

In its sample, this clone was seen a few times. The chain couples TRBV29-1 to TRBJ2-7; 8 nucleotides align to TRBD1. V lost 4 bases to trimming and J lost 3 bases; unmatched junction nucleotides: 8. Germline lookup yields CDR1 SQVTM and CDR2 ANQGSEA. The CDR3 is 14 amino acids. This chain's CDR3 is CSVGDRKQDYEQYF. The DNA for the CDR3 is TGCAGCGTTGGGGACAGGAAGCAAGACTACGAGCAGTACTTC.

In this sample, this clone turned up a few times. J is TRBJ1-2 and V is TRBV7-2, with TRBD1 matching over 9 bases. V lost 5 bases and J lost 4; bases outside the gene matches: 8. Germline CDR1 is SGHTA and CDR2 is FQGNSA. The CDR3 runs to 15 residues. As DNA, the CDR3 is TGTGCCAGCAGCACCTTCGGGACAGGGACCTATGGCTACACCTTC. It yields the protein CASSTFGTGTYGYTF.

The gene calls are TRBV4-2 and TRBJ2-7, with 10 bases lining up with TRBD2. V dropped 0 bases and J dropped 4; count of bases not matched to a gene: 3. The V gene's germline CDR1 is LGHNA and CDR2 YNFKEQ. CDR3 size: 15 residues. The CDR3, as DNA: TGTGCCAGCAGCCAAGAGTTAGCGGGAGGTTACGAGCAGTACTTC. This codes for CASSQELAGGYEQYF.